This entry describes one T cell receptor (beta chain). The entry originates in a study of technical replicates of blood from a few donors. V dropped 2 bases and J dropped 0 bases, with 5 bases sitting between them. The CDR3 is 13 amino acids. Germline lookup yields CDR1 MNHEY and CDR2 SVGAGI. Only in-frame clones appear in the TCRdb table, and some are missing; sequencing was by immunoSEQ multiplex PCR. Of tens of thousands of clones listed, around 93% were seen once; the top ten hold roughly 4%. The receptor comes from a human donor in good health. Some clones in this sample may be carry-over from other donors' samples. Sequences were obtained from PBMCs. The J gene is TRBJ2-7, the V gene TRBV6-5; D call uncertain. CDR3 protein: CASSYGFSYEQYF. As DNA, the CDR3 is TGTGCCAGCAGTTACGGCTTCTCCTACGAGCAGTACTTC.